Following are 23 T cell receptor beta chains from one sample sequenced in a study of T cell responses to AZD1222 COVID-19 vaccine. Using immunoSEQ multiplex PCR, the repertoire was profiled, and TCRdb retains in-frame clones only, with some absent. Seen here are some 120,000 clones, approximately 93% observed once, and the top ten hold more than 2.5%. The sequencing here drew on peripheral blood, taken on day 0 of AZD1222 vaccination. The receptors here all came from an adult in good health.

The rearrangement links TRBV27 to TRBJ2-7; a possible D gene is TRBD2 (5 bases). Trimming took 1 base from V and 3 from J, leaving 10 bases between them. CDR3 length equals 14 residues. The germline gives CDR1 MNHEY, CDR2 SMNVEV (reference sequence). The CDR3 is CASSLWEMCYEQYF. CDR3 nucleotides: TGTGCCAGCAGTTTATGGGAGATGTGCTACGAGCAGTACTTC.

The V call is TRBV19, the J call TRBJ2-5, with a tentative D call TRBD1 (6 bases). The CDR3 runs 15 residues. The germline gives CDR1 LNHDA, CDR2 SQIVND (reference sequence). V lost 5 bases to trimming and J lost 3 bases, with 16 bases between them. CDR3 loop: CASSHGWGREETQYF. In nucleotides, the CDR3 is TGTGCCAGTAGTCATGGATGGGGGCGCGAAGAGACCCAGTACTTC. The complete variable domain, with remaining parts taken from reference TRBV19 and TRBJ2-5, reads DGGITQSPKYLFRKEGQNVTLSCEQNLNHDAMYWYRQDPGQGLRLIYYSQIVNDFQKGDIAEGYSVSREKKESFPLTVTSAQKNPTAFYLCASSHGWGREETQYFGPGTRLLVL.

The sample holds a few counts of this clone. The V and J genes are TRBV7-9 and TRBJ2-7; 8 positions agree with TRBD2. The V and J ends lost 5 bases and 3 bases, in that order; junction bases with no gene match: 9. The CDR3 runs 15 residues. Germline V gene lookup returns CDR1 SEHNR and CDR2 FQNEAQ (reference sequence). CDR3 protein: CASSPSGTRYYEQYF. CDR3 DNA sequence: TGTGCCAGCAGCCCGTCCGGGACTAGATACTACGAGCAGTACTTC.

The CDR3, as DNA: TGCGCCAGCAGCTTGAGTTTTTCAGATACGCAGTATTTT. Translated, it gives CASSLSFSDTQYF. The rearrangement joins TRBV5-1 to TRBJ2-3; the D is unclear. CDR1 is SGHRS, CDR2 YFSETQ, per germline. Trimming stripped 1 base from V and 4 bases from J, with 7 bases between. The CDR3 spans 13 residues. Supplemented by reference TRBV5-1 and TRBJ2-3, the full variable domain reads KAGVTQTPRYLIKTRGQQVTLSCSPISGHRSVSWYQQTPGQGLQFLFEYFSETQRNKGNFPGRFSGRQFSNSRSEMNVSTLELGDSALYLCASSLSFSDTQYFGPGTRLTVL.

This clone has only a few counts. V usage is TRBV4-1 and J usage is TRBJ1-5, with D hard to call. Trimming removed 6 bases from V and 4 bases from J, with 13 bases in between. This CDR3 is 14 amino acids long. Germline values: CDR1 MGHRA, CDR2 YSYEKL. The CDR3: CASSFLEGNQPQHF. CDR3 DNA sequence: TGCGCCAGCAGTTTTTTAGAGGGAAATCAGCCCCAGCATTTT.

The rearrangement links TRBV19 to TRBJ1-3; no definite D call. V was trimmed by 5 bases and J by 0 bases, leaving 17 bases between them. Germline loops: CDR1 LNHDA, CDR2 SQIVND (reference sequence). The length of the CDR3 is 17 residues. For the CDR3, the DNA is TGTGCCAGTAGTCCGTGGGTCAGAACCCACTCTGGAAACACCATATATTTT. This gives the protein CASSPWVRTHSGNTIYF.

The V call is TRBV28, the J call TRBJ1-5; no firm D call. From germline, CDR1 is MDHEN and CDR2 SYDVKM. The length of the CDR3 is 12 residues. Deletions cut 3 bases from V and 4 bases from J, with 4 bases between. The DNA for the CDR3 is TGTGCCAGCAGTTTCAGGAATCAGCCCCAGCATTTT. It translates to CASSFRNQPQHF.

This clone has a single count. The chain has TRBV14 and TRBJ1-3; D call uncertain. Trimming removed 1 base at V and 6 bases at J, with 4 bases between. Germline assignment: CDR1 SGHDN and CDR2 FVKESK. CDR3 length: 12 residues. The CDR3 region has the DNA TGTGCCAGCAGCCAAGGGCTAAACACCATATATTTT. Protein product: CASSQGLNTIYF.

In DNA, the CDR3 is TGTGCCGCCGGGGAATATAGCAATCAGCCCCAGCATTTT. Translated: CAAGEYSNQPQHF. The chain recombines TRBV6-5 with TRBJ1-5; D unresolved. V dropped 11 bases and J dropped 0 bases, with 11 bases sitting between them. The germline CDR1 and CDR2 sequences are MNHEY and SVGAGI. The CDR3 is 13 residues long.

The chain joins TRBV20-1 to TRBJ1-1; D gene unclear. The CDR3 sequence is 11 residues long. The germline V gene has CDR1 DFQATT and CDR2 SNEGSKA (reference sequence). V was cut by 6 bases and J by 10 bases, with 15 bases left in between. The CDR3 DNA reads as TGCAGTGCCAGCGACGGAAAGGCAGCTTTCTTT. Residues: CSASDGKAAFF.

This clone is a singleton in its sample. This chain links TRBV27 with TRBJ2-1; 8 nucleotides line up with TRBD2. The CDR3 has 15 amino acids. Germline V lookup: CDR1 MNHEY, CDR2 SMNVEV (reference sequence). The J segment lost 8 bases and the V segment lost 5 bases, leaving 11 bases of the junction unmatched. The CDR3: CASSLKRGREDEQFF. The CDR3 nucleotides are TGTGCCAGCAGTCTAAAGCGGGGGAGAGAGGATGAGCAGTTCTTC.

The chain joins TRBV24-1 to TRBJ1-1; D is possibly TRBD1 (5 bases). Germline lookup yields CDR1 KGHDR and CDR2 SFDVKD. V lost 2 bases, J lost 4 bases, and 19 bases lay in between. The CDR3 loop spans 17 amino acids. The CDR3 protein is CATSDSRGASGGTEAFF. DNA for the CDR3: TGTGCCACCAGTGATTCGAGAGGGGCCTCGGGGGGCACTGAAGCTTTCTTT.

This clone was counted between two and nine times. The V gene is TRBV5-1, the J gene TRBJ2-1, with TRBD2 identical over 14 bases. The CDR3 is 19 residues long. Germline V gene data show CDR1 as SGHRS and CDR2 as YFSETQ. V was pared by 2 bases and J by 7 bases, with 14 bases of the junction left unmatched. The DNA of the CDR3 is TGCGCCAGCAGCTTAAATCCCGGGACTAGCGGGAGTTTGGGGAATGAGCAGTTCTTC. Encoded protein: CASSLNPGTSGSLGNEQFF.

The chain combines TRBV9 with TRBJ1-2, with 7 bases aligning to TRBD1. This CDR3 has 15 amino acids. In germline, CDR1 is SGDLS, CDR2 YYNGEE. The junction had 11 bases not matched to a gene; V was cut back by 1 base and J by 8 bases. The CDR3 here is CASSVPLTGQYGYTF. The CDR3 region has the DNA TGTGCCAGCAGCGTACCACTGACAGGGCAGTACGGCTACACCTTC.

The rearrangement uses TRBV7-6 and TRBJ2-1; D tentatively fits TRBD1 or TRBD2 (5 bases each). In germline, CDR1 is SGHVS, CDR2 FNYEAQ. Trimming cost V 1 base and J 6 bases, with 7 bases left between them. The CDR3 totals 13 residues. The CDR3 region has the DNA TGTGCCAGCAGCTTAGATGGGGGCAATGAGCAGTTCTTC. This codes for CASSLDGGNEQFF.

The CDR3 sequence: CATSDESYYGYTF. For the CDR3, the DNA is TGTGCCACCAGTGATGAATCCTACTATGGCTACACCTTC. The chain uses TRBV24-1 and TRBJ1-2; D gene uncertain. Trimming took 3 bases from V and 3 from J, leaving 7 bases between them. The CDR3 has 13 residues. Germline loops: CDR1 KGHDR, CDR2 SFDVKD.

The gene calls are TRBV2 and TRBJ2-7, with 7 bases identical to TRBD2. The ends lost 8 bases at V and 4 bases at J; junction bases unmatched: 2. The CDR3 is 11 amino acids. Germline CDR1 reads SNHLY; CDR2 reads FYNNEI. The CDR3 DNA reads TGTGCCAGCGGGGGGGGATACGAGCAGTACTTC. It codes for CASGGGYEQYF.

This chain uses TRBV29-1 with TRBJ2-1; tentative D call: TRBD1 (5 bases). The CDR3 runs 12 residues. Germline-derived CDR1 and CDR2 are SQVTM and ANQGSEA. Trimming removed 5 bases from V and 8 bases from J, with 13 bases in between. CDR3 nucleotide sequence: TGCAGCGTTAACTGGGGCATAGATGAGCAGTTCTTC. The encoded protein is CSVNWGIDEQFF.

The V call is TRBV9, the J call TRBJ1-4, with D maybe TRBD1 (5 bases). CDR1 is SGDLS and CDR2 is YYNGEE in the germline V gene. V lost 3 bases and J lost 4, with 10 bases in between. The CDR3 runs 14 residues. The CDR3 DNA reads TGTGCCAGCAGCGGGAGGGGATTTAATGAAAAACTGTTTTTT. The encoded protein is CASSGRGFNEKLFF.

The genes are TRBV25-1 and TRBJ2-2; weak D call: TRBD1 (6 bases). There are 16 residues in the CDR3. Germline CDR1 and CDR2: MGHDK and SYGVNS. V was shortened by 5 bases and J by 8 bases, with 21 bases between the two germline ends. For the CDR3, the DNA is TGTGCCAGCAGTATTTTAGAGGAACAGGGTGGTGGGGAGCTGTTTTTT. This gives the protein CASSILEEQGGGELFF. Full variable domain (outside the CDR3, taken from reference TRBV25-1 and TRBJ2-2): EADIYQTPRYLVIGTGKKITLECSQTMGHDKMYWYQQDPGMELHLIHYSYGVNSTEKGDLSSESTVSRIRTEHFPLTLESARPSHTSQYLCASSILEEQGGGELFFGEGSRLTVL.

The chain employs TRBV7-9 and TRBJ2-1, with unresolved D. The CDR3 runs to 17 residues. The germline V gene has CDR1 SEHNR and CDR2 FQNEAQ (reference sequence). V was pared by 5 bases and J by 5 bases, with 22 bases between. DNA for the CDR3: TGTGCCAGCAGCCCCTCCGGTTCGGCTATCCGGCACAATGAGCAGTTCTTC. Translating it yields CASSPSGSAIRHNEQFF. Together with reference TRBV7-9 and TRBJ2-1, the CDR3 gives the full variable domain: DTGVSQNPRHKITKRGQNVTFRCDPISEHNRLYWYRQTLGQGPEFLTYFQNEAQLEKSRLLSDRFSAERPKGSFSTLEIQRTEQGDSAMYLCASSPSGSAIRHNEQFFGPGTRLTVL.

This chain uses TRBV2 with TRBJ2-1; TRBD1 matches 9 bases. This CDR3 is built from 14 residues. After removal of 6 bases from V and 6 bases from J, the junction contained 6 bases not matched to a gene. From germline, CDR1 is SNHLY and CDR2 FYNNEI. The CDR3 DNA sequence: TGTGCCAGCAGCGGAACAGGGGGCCTCAATGAGCAGTTCTTC. Its protein product is CASSGTGGLNEQFF.

This chain links TRBV7-9 with TRBJ2-3; 8 nucleotides line up with TRBD2. The ends lost 3 bases at V and 3 bases at J; junction bases unmatched: 5. Germline CDR1 SEHNR, CDR2 FQNEAQ (reference sequence). The CDR3 consists of 15 residues. CDR3 amino acids: CASSFGSGTTDTQYF. The CDR3 coding sequence is TGTGCCAGCAGCTTCGGTAGCGGGACAACAGATACGCAGTATTTT. Using reference TRBV7-9 and TRBJ2-3 for the parts outside the CDR3, the full variable domain is DTGVSQNPRHKITKRGQNVTFRCDPISEHNRLYWYRQTLGQGPEFLTYFQNEAQLEKSRLLSDRFSAERPKGSFSTLEIQRTEQGDSAMYLCASSFGSGTTDTQYFGPGTRLTVL.